The 8 T cell receptor beta chains presented below share a single source sample, sequenced in a study of T cells of healthy individuals. TCRdb re-derived calls from the 5' RACE reads in MiXCR, one entry per CDR3 protein. The sample consists of 60,000 to 75,000 distinct CDR3 sequences, around 15% of them appearing once. These receptors came from a human donor in good health.

This clonotype was found many times. This rearrangement joins TRBV6-5 to TRBJ1-1; 7 positions agree with TRBD1. The CDR3 runs 14 residues. The J segment lost 4 bases and the V segment lost 0 bases, leaving 2 bases of the junction unmatched. Germline values: CDR1 MNHEY, CDR2 SVGAGI. The CDR3: CASSYSGGRTEAFF. For the CDR3, the DNA is TGTGCCAGCAGTTACTCAGGGGGCCGCACTGAAGCTTTCTTT.

This clonotype was seen at least ten times. The V gene is TRBV29-1, the J gene TRBJ2-1, with 9 nucleotides matching TRBD2. There are 15 residues in the CDR3. Trimming took 7 bases from V and 5 from J; bases not matched to a gene: 12. Germline values: CDR1 SQVTM, CDR2 ANQGSEA. The CDR3 DNA follows: TGCAGCGGGAGACTTAGACTAGCGGATAACAATGAGCAGTTCTTC. This codes for CSGRLRLADNNEQFF.

This clonotype was picked up many times. This rearrangement joins TRBV11-1 to TRBJ2-1; TRBD2 aligns across 15 bases. This CDR3 contains 20 residues. Germline lookup yields CDR1 SGHAT and CDR2 FQDESV (reference sequence). Unmatched junction bases numbered 14, after V lost 4 bases and J lost 4 bases. This CDR3 is CASSSPRTSGGAGAYNEQFF. CDR3 coding DNA: TGTGCCAGCAGCTCACCCCGGACTAGCGGGGGGGCTGGAGCATACAATGAGCAGTTCTTC.

This clonotype was seen only a few times. The rearrangement uses TRBV19 and TRBJ2-1, with a tentative D call TRBD2 (6 bases). CDR1 is LNHDA, CDR2 SQIVND, per germline (reference sequence). This CDR3 is built from 13 residues. V lost 4 bases and J lost 7, with 11 bases in between. The CDR3 bases are TGTGCCAGTAGTACGACTAGAGGTAATGAGCAGTTCTTC. Amino acid sequence: CASSTTRGNEQFF.

This clonotype was counted many times. This chain connects TRBV4-1 to TRBJ2-7; maybe TRBD2 (6 bases). The CDR3 runs 15 residues. Trimming pared 1 base from V and 0 bases from J, leaving 10 bases between. From germline, CDR1 is MGHRA and CDR2 YSYEKL. CDR3 residues: CASSQVTGSSYEQYF. DNA for the CDR3: TGCGCCAGCAGCCAAGTGACCGGGAGCTCCTACGAGCAGTACTTC.

This clonotype turned up a few times. The rearrangement joins TRBV9 to TRBJ2-1; 9 bases are a match to TRBD2. Trimming cost V 0 bases and J 8 bases; bases outside gene matches: 12. CDR3 length: 17 amino acids. Germline CDR1 reads SGDLS; CDR2 reads YYNGEE. The CDR3 DNA reads TGTGCCAGCAGCGTAGCTACGTTGGCTAGCGGGATCGATGAGCAGTTCTTC. Its translation: CASSVATLASGIDEQFF.

The chain is built from TRBV10-3 and TRBJ2-3, with TRBD2 identical over 8 bases. This CDR3 is 13 amino acids long. J gave up 5 bases and V 4 bases, and 2 bases lay outside the gene matches. Germline V gene data show CDR1 as ENHRY and CDR2 as SYGVKD. CDR3 sequence reads: CAISAGLEDTQYF. In nucleotides, the CDR3 is TGTGCCATCAGTGCGGGACTAGAAGATACGCAGTATTTT.

The CDR3 is CSATPTTDNYGYTF. CDR3 nucleotide sequence: TGCAGTGCTACCCCCACGACGGATAACTATGGCTACACCTTC. The chain recombines TRBV20-1 with TRBJ1-2; no reliable D call. The germline V gene has CDR1 DFQATT and CDR2 SNEGSKA (reference sequence). CDR3 size: 14 residues. V was pared by 4 bases and J by 1 base, with 13 bases between.